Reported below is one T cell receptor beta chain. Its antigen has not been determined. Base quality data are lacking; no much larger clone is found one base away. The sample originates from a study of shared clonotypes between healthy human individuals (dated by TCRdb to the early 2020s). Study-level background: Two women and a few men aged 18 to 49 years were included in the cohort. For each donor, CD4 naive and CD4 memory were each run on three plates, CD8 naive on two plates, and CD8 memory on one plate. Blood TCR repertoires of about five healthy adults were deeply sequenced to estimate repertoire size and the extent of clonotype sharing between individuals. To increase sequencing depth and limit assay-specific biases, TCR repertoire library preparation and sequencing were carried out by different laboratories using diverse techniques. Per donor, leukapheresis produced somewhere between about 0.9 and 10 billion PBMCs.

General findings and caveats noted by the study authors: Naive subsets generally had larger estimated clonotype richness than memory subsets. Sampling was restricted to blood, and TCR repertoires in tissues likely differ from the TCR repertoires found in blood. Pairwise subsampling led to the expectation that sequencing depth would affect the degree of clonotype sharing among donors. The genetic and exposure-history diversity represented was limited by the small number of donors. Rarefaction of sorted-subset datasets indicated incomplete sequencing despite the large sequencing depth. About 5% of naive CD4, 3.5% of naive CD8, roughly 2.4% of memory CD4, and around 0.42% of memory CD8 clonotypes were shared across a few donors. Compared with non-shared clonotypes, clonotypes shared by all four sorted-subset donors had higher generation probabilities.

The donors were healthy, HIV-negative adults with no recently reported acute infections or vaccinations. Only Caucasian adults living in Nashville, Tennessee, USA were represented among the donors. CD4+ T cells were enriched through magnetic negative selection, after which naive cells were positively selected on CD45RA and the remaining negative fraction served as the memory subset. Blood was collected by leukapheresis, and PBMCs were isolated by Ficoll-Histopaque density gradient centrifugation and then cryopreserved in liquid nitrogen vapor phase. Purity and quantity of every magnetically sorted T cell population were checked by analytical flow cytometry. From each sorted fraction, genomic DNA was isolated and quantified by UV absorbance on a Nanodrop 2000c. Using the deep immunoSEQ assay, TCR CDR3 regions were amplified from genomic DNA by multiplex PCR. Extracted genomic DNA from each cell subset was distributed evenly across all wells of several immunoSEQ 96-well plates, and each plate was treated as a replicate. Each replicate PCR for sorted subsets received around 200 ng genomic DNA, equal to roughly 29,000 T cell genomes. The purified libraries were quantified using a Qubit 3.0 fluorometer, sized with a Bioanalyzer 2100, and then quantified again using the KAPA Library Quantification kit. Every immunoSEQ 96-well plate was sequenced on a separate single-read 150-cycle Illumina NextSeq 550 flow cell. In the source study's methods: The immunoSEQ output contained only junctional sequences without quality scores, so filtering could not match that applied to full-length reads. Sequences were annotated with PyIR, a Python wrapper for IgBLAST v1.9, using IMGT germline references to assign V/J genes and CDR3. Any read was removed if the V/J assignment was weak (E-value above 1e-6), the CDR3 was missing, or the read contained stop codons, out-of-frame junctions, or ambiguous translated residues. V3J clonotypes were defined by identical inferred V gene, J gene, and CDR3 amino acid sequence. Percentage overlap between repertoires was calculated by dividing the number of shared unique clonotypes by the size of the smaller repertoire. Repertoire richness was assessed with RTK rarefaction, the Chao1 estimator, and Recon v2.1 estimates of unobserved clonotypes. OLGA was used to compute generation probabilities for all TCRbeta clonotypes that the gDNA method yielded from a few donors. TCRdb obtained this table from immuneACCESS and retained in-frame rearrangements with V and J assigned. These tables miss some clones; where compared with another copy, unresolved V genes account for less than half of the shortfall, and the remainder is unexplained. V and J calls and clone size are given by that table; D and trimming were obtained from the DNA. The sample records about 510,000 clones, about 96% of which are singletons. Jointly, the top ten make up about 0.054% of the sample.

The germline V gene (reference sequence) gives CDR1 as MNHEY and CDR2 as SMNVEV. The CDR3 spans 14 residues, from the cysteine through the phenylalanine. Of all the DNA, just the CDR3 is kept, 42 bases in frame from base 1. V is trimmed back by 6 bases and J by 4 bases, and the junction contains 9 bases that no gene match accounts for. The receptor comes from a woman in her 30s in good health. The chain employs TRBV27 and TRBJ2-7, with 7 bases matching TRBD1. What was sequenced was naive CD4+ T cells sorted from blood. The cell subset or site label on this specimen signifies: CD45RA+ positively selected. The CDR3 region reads CASSRWDRYYEQYF. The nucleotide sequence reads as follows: TGTGCCAGCAGCCGCTGGGACAGATATTACGAGCAGTACTTC.